This TCR beta chain was obtained from a study of CD8+ T cells in alopecia areata (dated by TCRdb to 2017 to 2018). Notes on the research overall: In both human patients and the C3H/HeJ mouse model, the study applied high-throughput TCRbeta sequencing to look at T cell clonal expansion in alopecia areata. In humans, TCRbeta sequencing was performed on scalp tissue and on sorted CD4+ and CD8+ peripheral blood T cells from healthy controls and from patients with patchy or totalis/universalis alopecia areata. Scalp clonality was compared among normal scalp (n=4), patchy alopecia areata scalp (n=8), and alopecia totalis/universalis scalp (n=8). RNA was extracted with the PAXgene miRNA kit for fixed scalp, the miRNeasy kit for PBMCs, and the RNeasy kit for mouse skin. Amplification of TCRbeta CDR3 regions was done by immunoSEQ multiplex PCR using 35 Vbeta forward primers and 13 Jbeta reverse primers. What the research found in general, with its limitations: TCR sequences shared between patients were less clear than in mice, possibly partly because of HLA diversity in the patient population. Compared with normal scalp, lesional scalp had higher clonality and more expanded CD8+ clones, particularly in alopecia totalis/universalis, a pattern that suggests antigenic drive. Unlike mouse skin, where gammadelta T cells dominate, normal human skin contains resident alphabeta T cells that get sequenced too, which complicates analysis of the scalp TCR repertoire.

To prepare the library, the immunoSEQ multiplex PCR assay was applied. To provide template for TCR sequencing, every sample had RNA extracted and reverse transcribed into cDNA. SuperScript III was used for first-strand cDNA synthesis, primed with a 2:1 mix of oligo-dT and random hexamers. A synthetic immune receptor repertoire was used to assess amplification bias, and residual bias was removed computationally. The study's own analysis went as follows. Raw reads were preprocessed to remove errors, and CDR3 was defined by IMGT conventions from the conserved cysteine to phenylalanine. Clonality was computed by normalizing Shannon entropy by log2 of the number of productive unique TCRs and subtracting the result from 1. Whether scalp clones were CD4 or CD8 was inferred by matching scalp TCRbeta sequences against CD4 and CD8 repertoires sorted from blood. TCRdb provides this immuneACCESS table in a form limited to in-frame rearrangements. Some clones are lacking; in checked studies, under half of them reflect an unresolved V gene, and why the rest are absent is not known. V and J calls and clone size are given by that table; D and trimming were obtained from the DNA. The table for this sample lists about 120,000 clones; roughly 50% of them were counted only once. Approximately 10% of the sample rests with the top ten.

Only a few counts were recorded for this clone. This receptor's antigen is unknown. Base quality data are lacking; no much larger clone is found one base away. Lesional scalp punch biopsies and peripheral blood were obtained from alopecia areata patients. After PBMCs were isolated by density centrifugation and stained for CD3, CD4 and CD8, a FACSAria was used to sort CD4+ and CD8+ T cells. The untreated alopecia areata patients were recruited through a multicenter biomarker study. In roughly five patients from the biomarker study, the blood CD8+ T cells went through an additional sort into NKG2D-low and NKG2D-high fractions. Unmatched junction bases come to 14, with V trimmed by 5 bases and J by 6 bases. The germline V gene (reference sequence) provides CDR1 SEHNR and CDR2 FQNEAQ. The CDR3, from cysteine to phenylalanine, totals 16 residues. Only CDR3 DNA remains: 48 bases, in frame from the first base.

The sequence was collected from a human donor with alopecia areata. The rearranged segments are TRBV7-9 and TRBJ2-3, with 7 bases in between that match TRBD2. The source material was NKG2D-low CD8+ T cells sorted from blood. In light of the paper, this sample's cell subset or site label describes: sorted CD8+ NKG2D-low blood T cells. DNA sequence: TGTGCCAGCAGCCCCACGGGGAGGGCCATCTCGGATACGCAGTATTTT. This gives the protein CASSPTGRAISDTQYF.